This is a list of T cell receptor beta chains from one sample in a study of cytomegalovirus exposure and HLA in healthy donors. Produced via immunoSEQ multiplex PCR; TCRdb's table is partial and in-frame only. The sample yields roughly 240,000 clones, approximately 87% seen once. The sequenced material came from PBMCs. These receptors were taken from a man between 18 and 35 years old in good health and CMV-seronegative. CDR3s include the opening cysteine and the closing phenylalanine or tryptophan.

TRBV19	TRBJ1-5	CASSATGGRPQHF
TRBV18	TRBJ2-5	CASSPRTARETQYF
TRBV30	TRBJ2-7	CAWRPGQYSYEQYF
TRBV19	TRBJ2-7	CASSINRVVPYEQYF
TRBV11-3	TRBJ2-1	CASSGLEWNEQFF
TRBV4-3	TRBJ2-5	CASSQDRRASGRETQYF
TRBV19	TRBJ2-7	CASSRRTTFSSYEQYF
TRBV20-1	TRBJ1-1	CSARERTEAFF
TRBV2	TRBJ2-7	CASSETGPDSGSYEQYF
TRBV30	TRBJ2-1	CAWSPLAYSYNEQFF
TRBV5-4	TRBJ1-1	CASSQRQGYTEAFF
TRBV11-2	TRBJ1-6	CASSLDRDSPLHF
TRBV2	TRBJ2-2	CASSDLVTGNTGELFF
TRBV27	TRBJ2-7	CASSLTAGTEQYF